One and the same sample provided the 25 T cell receptor beta chains below, sequenced in a study of blood T cell repertoires in COVID-19. Profiling relied on immunoSEQ multiplex PCR, and the TCRdb table lists in-frame clones only, not all of them. Of approximately 200,000 clones in the sample, approximately 84% were seen once. The specimen was PBMCs or T cells enriched from blood (not recorded which). These receptors were collected from a woman aged 25 to 39 who had recovered from COVID-19.

The chain recombines TRBV4-2 with TRBJ2-2, with TRBD2 identical over 15 bases. This CDR3 has 22 amino acids. Germline assignment: CDR1 LGHNA and CDR2 YNFKEQ. With V trimmed by 3 bases and J by 1 base, 15 bases remained unmatched. The CDR3 DNA sequence: TGTGCCAGCAGCCAGCTGAACAGGGGCCCGGGACTAGCGGGAGGGAACACCGGGGAGCTGTTTTTT. Amino acids: CASSQLNRGPGLAGGNTGELFF.

As concerns this clone: Germline is not matched at one junction end, which may reflect a read error. The chain employs TRBV28 and TRBJ1-2, with D possibly TRBD1 on 5 matching bases. CDR1 and CDR2 from the germline V gene are MDHEN and SYDVKM. This CDR3 contains 12 residues. The CDR3 coding sequence is TGTGCCAGCAGTCGACAGCACTATCGCTACACCTTC. As protein: CASSRQHYRYTF.

This clone turned up a few times. The chain has TRBV7-6 and TRBJ1-2; TRBD1 matches 7 bases. The CDR3 length is 15 residues. Germline V gene lookup returns CDR1 SGHVS and CDR2 FNYEAQ. V shed 4 bases and J 4 bases; nucleotides not matched to a gene: 9. The CDR3 sequence: CASSSTSTGVYGYTF. Here the CDR3 DNA reads TGTGCCAGCAGCTCCACGTCCACAGGGGTCTATGGCTACACCTTC. Full variable domain (rest looked up from reference TRBV7-6 and TRBJ1-2): GAGVSQSPRYKVTKRGQDVALRCDPISGHVSLYWYRQALGQGPEFLTYFNYEAQQDKSGLPNDRFSAERPEGSISTLTIQRTEQRDSAMYRCASSSTSTGVYGYTFGSGTRLTVV.

This clone was counted a few times. The chain recombines TRBV5-4 with TRBJ2-3, with D possibly matching TRBD2 (6 bases). Per germline, CDR1 SGHNT and CDR2 YYREEE (reference sequence). The CDR3 consists of 15 residues. The V end was cut by 3 bases, the J end by 0 bases, with 11 bases between. This CDR3 is CASSSMGGSTDTQYF. DNA for the CDR3: TGTGCCAGCAGCTCGATGGGGGGAAGCACAGATACGCAGTATTTT.

This chain connects TRBV9 to TRBJ2-7; 10 bases map to TRBD2. Looked up from germline, CDR1 is SGDLS and CDR2 is YYNGEE. V dropped 4 bases and J dropped 0; count of bases not matched to a gene: 4. The CDR3 consists of 15 residues. The CDR3 loop is CASSSRLAGSYEQYF. The CDR3 DNA reads as TGTGCCAGCAGCTCCCGACTAGCGGGCTCCTACGAGCAGTACTTC.

J is TRBJ2-1 and V is TRBV2; 12 positions match TRBD2. The CDR3 contains 15 residues. The V gene end was trimmed by 1 base and the J gene end by 9 bases; junction bases not matched to a gene: 4. In germline, CDR1 is SNHLY, CDR2 FYNNEI. The CDR3 coding sequence is TGTGCCAGCAGTGAAGGACTAGCGGGGGCCGGTGAGCAGTTCTTC. Protein product: CASSEGLAGAGEQFF.

The chain uses TRBV3-1 (or the pseudogene TRBV3-2) and TRBJ2-3, with a possible D match to TRBD2 (6 bases). Trimming stripped 3 bases from V and 11 bases from J, with 18 bases between. The CDR3 is 14 amino acids. Germline CDR1 LGHDT, CDR2 YNNKEL (reference sequence). The CDR3 sequence is CASSQIGTPMGQYF. In DNA, the CDR3 is TGTGCCAGCAGCCAGATCGGGACTCCTATGGGGCAGTATTTT.

V gene TRBV6-5 combines with J gene TRBJ2-3; D ambiguous. The germline gives CDR1 MNHEY, CDR2 SVGAGI. CDR3 length: 12 residues. V lost 7 bases and J lost 5, with 10 bases in between. DNA of the CDR3: TGTGCCAGCAATCCGGGTGGAGATACGCAGTATTTT. Its protein is CASNPGGDTQYF.

This clone was seen only once. The V gene is TRBV5-1, the J gene TRBJ2-3, with TRBD2 as a possible D gene (6 bases). The CDR3 runs to 15 residues. With 4 bases removed from V and 0 bases from J, the gap between germline ends came to 12 bases. Germline CDR1 is SGHRS and CDR2 is YFSETQ. CDR3 DNA: TGCGCCAGCAGCCGCGGGACGGTTAGCACAGATACGCAGTATTTT. Its translation: CASSRGTVSTDTQYF. Complete variable domain (other parts from reference TRBV5-1 and TRBJ2-3): KAGVTQTPRYLIKTRGQQVTLSCSPISGHRSVSWYQQTPGQGLQFLFEYFSETQRNKGNFPGRFSGRQFSNSRSEMNVSTLELGDSALYLCASSRGTVSTDTQYFGPGTRLTVL.

The J gene is TRBJ1-2, the V gene TRBV19, with 8 bases fitting TRBD1. From germline, CDR1 is LNHDA and CDR2 SQIVND (reference sequence). The CDR3 is made up of 14 amino acids. Unmatched junction bases numbered 11, after V lost 6 bases and J lost 8 bases. CDR3 in amino acids: CASSTGAGGLGYTF. The CDR3, as DNA: TGTGCCAGTAGCACGGGGGCAGGGGGCCTAGGCTACACCTTC.

This rearrangement joins TRBV3-1 (or the pseudogene TRBV3-2) to TRBJ1-5; D gene unclear. This CDR3 has 15 amino acids. Germline V gene lookup returns CDR1 LGHDT and CDR2 YNNKEL (reference sequence). V shed 1 base and J shed 3 bases, with 10 bases lying between them. CDR3 coding DNA: TGTGCCAGCAGCCAAGGTCAGTTCTTCAATCAGCCCCAGCATTTT. Amino acid sequence: CASSQGQFFNQPQHF.

The rearrangement joins TRBV4-2 to TRBJ2-3, with 9 bases aligning to TRBD2. Germline loops: CDR1 LGHNA, CDR2 YNFKEQ. Unmatched junction bases numbered 21, after V lost 3 bases and J lost 2 bases. The CDR3 runs to 21 residues. The CDR3 protein is CASSHLFSGRGPTTATDTQYF. DNA of the CDR3: TGTGCCAGCAGCCACCTTTTTAGCGGGAGAGGGCCCACTACCGCCACAGATACGCAGTATTTT.

The sample holds a few counts of this clone. The chain carries TRBV19 and TRBJ1-5; no firm D call. Trimming shortened V by 7 bases and J by 6 bases, and 16 bases separated the two germline ends. CDR1 is LNHDA, CDR2 SQIVND, per germline (reference sequence). The CDR3 length is 14 residues. The CDR3 bases are TGTGCCAGTATAAGTAGGTGGAGCTCTCAGCCCCAGCATTTT. Amino acids: CASISRWSSQPQHF.

CDR3 loop: CASSWIRGRAMNTEAFF. As DNA, the CDR3 is TGTGCCAGCAGTTGGATCAGGGGGCGGGCAATGAACACTGAAGCTTTCTTT. This chain connects TRBV28 to TRBJ1-1, with 8 bases identical to TRBD1. This CDR3 is built from 17 residues. Germline loops: CDR1 MDHEN, CDR2 SYDVKM. Trimming cost V 4 bases and J 0 bases; bases outside gene matches: 10.

This clone is hyperexpanded by share. J is TRBJ2-7 and V is TRBV7-2; tentative D call: TRBD1 (6 bases). Trimming shortened V by 1 base and J by 7 bases, and 17 bases separated the two germline ends. CDR1 SGHTA and CDR2 FQGNSA come from the germline V gene. CDR3 length equals 15 residues. CDR3 in DNA: TGTGCCAGCAGCTTAGTACAGGGAGCTCACGAAGAGCAGTACTTC. Protein sequence: CASSLVQGAHEEQYF.

Here the CDR3 DNA reads TGTGCCAGCAGCGAGCGGACAGGGGGATCCCCCTATGGCTACACCTTC. This translates into CASSERTGGSPYGYTF. The V call is TRBV9, the J call TRBJ1-2; 10 positions match TRBD1. The CDR3 is 16 amino acids. After removal of 3 bases from V and 4 bases from J, the junction contained 9 bases not matched to a gene. The V gene's germline CDR1 is SGDLS and CDR2 YYNGEE.

This clone came up a few times. V is TRBV7-8 and J is TRBJ1-5; TRBD1 matches 10 bases. Trimming cost V 5 bases and J 2 bases; bases outside gene matches: 6. The CDR3 is 16 amino acids. CDR1 is SGHVS, CDR2 FQNEAQ, per germline. CDR3 loop: CASSTDRGPGNQPQHF. The CDR3 coding sequence is TGTGCCAGCAGCACTGACAGGGGGCCTGGCAATCAGCCCCAGCATTTT.

This clone was observed once. The sample contains more than one DNA sequence encoding this CDR3. This rearrangement joins TRBV9 to TRBJ1-2, with 12 bases fitting TRBD1. This CDR3 region has 15 residues. Trimming removed 2 bases from V and 3 bases from J; junction bases left unmatched: 2. CDR1 and CDR2 from the germline V gene are SGDLS and YYNGEE. CDR3 protein: CASSVGTGGDYGYTF. CDR3 coding DNA: TGTGCCAGCAGCGTTGGGACAGGGGGCGACTATGGCTACACCTTC.

CDR3 protein: CASSQDLIIRGQPQHF. The CDR3 DNA reads TGTGCCAGCAGCCAAGATCTCATAATTAGGGGCCAGCCCCAGCATTTT. The chain uses TRBV3-1 (or the pseudogene TRBV3-2) and TRBJ1-5; a possible D gene is TRBD1 (5 bases). Between the trimmed V and J ends, which lost 0 bases and 7 bases, there was a span of 16 bases. The CDR3 is made up of 16 amino acids. The germline gives CDR1 LGHDT, CDR2 YNNKEL (reference sequence).

The chain combines TRBV7-6 with TRBJ1-1, with TRBD1 matching 7 bases. Germline values: CDR1 SGHVS, CDR2 FNYEAQ. V gave up 3 bases and J gave up 3 bases; unmatched junction bases: 13. This CDR3 is 17 amino acids long. CDR3 coding DNA: TGTGCCAGCAGCTTTGGCATAGCGGCAGGGGGACACACTGAAGCTTTCTTT. It specifies CASSFGIAAGGHTEAFF.

The chain is built from TRBV3-1 (or the pseudogene TRBV3-2) and TRBJ2-6, with 8 bases lining up with TRBD1. The CDR3 runs 17 residues. The germline V gene has CDR1 LGHDT and CDR2 YNNKEL (reference sequence). Trimming took 5 bases from V and 2 from J; bases not matched to a gene: 8. DNA of the CDR3: TGTGCCAGCAGCTTAGGACAGGGCCTGGCTGGGGCCAACGTCCTGACTTTC. This sequence encodes CASSLGQGLAGANVLTF.

CDR3 nucleotides: TGTGCCAGCAGCTTCGATGGGACAGGGAGCCTTGAAAAACTGTTTTTT. This sequence encodes CASSFDGTGSLEKLFF. This chain connects TRBV7-2 to TRBJ1-4, with 9 bases that match TRBD1. The CDR3 covers 16 residues. Germline V gene data show CDR1 as SGHTA and CDR2 as FQGNSA. The trim removed 3 bases at V and 7 bases at J, leaving 9 bases unmatched.

The chain carries TRBV18 and TRBJ2-7; 7 bases fit TRBD1. The CDR3 covers 15 residues. The J segment lost 2 bases and the V segment lost 4 bases, leaving 8 bases of the junction unmatched. Germline assignment: CDR1 KGHSH and CDR2 LQKENI. In DNA, the CDR3 is TGTGCCAGCTCACACGACAGGGTAAGGACCTACGAGCAGTACTTC. This codes for CASSHDRVRTYEQYF.

The chain combines TRBV7-3 with TRBJ2-7, with unresolved D. Deletions cut 0 bases from V and 5 bases from J, with 5 bases between. Germline V gene data show CDR1 as SGHTA and CDR2 as FQGTGA. The CDR3 consists of 12 residues. CDR3 coding DNA: TGTGCCAGCAGCTTAACCGGTCACGAGCAGTACTTC. This sequence encodes CASSLTGHEQYF.

This clone came up a few times. The gene calls are TRBV28 and TRBJ1-5, with D maybe TRBD1 (5 bases). Germline CDR1 is MDHEN and CDR2 is SYDVKM. V dropped 2 bases and J dropped 4 bases, with 12 bases sitting between them. This CDR3 region has 15 residues. The CDR3 nucleotides read TGTGCCAGCAGTTTAGAAGGACAAACAAATCAGCCCCAGCATTTT. It specifies CASSLEGQTNQPQHF.